Sequencing of this T cell receptor (beta chain) was carried out in a study of T cell repertoires in cytomegalovirus infection. Study context: CMV epitopes, recently identified HLA-C-restricted and well-studied HLA-B-restricted, were used.

V lost 5 bases and J lost 0; bases outside the gene matches: 10. Germline V CDR1 and CDR2: SGHVS, FNYEAQ. The CDR3 length is 17 residues. This clonotype was counted a few times. The antigen is not known. Each CDR3 protein gets one entry after TCRdb re-called the reads with MiXCR. Of roughly 920,000 distinct CDR3 sequences listed, around 29% were seen once; the top ten hold about an eighth. The clonotype originates from a human donor in good health (CMV status not recorded). Some clones in this sample may be carry-over from other donors' samples. Sample: cultured CD8+ T cells from PBMCs, taken from culture after CMV antigen stimulation. The chain links TRBV7-6 to TRBJ1-5; 7 nucleotides match TRBD1. The CDR3 DNA is TGTGCCAGCAGCGTTCATCCGGGACAGTATAGCAATCAGCCCCAGCATTTT. Translating gives CASSVHPGQYSNQPQHF.